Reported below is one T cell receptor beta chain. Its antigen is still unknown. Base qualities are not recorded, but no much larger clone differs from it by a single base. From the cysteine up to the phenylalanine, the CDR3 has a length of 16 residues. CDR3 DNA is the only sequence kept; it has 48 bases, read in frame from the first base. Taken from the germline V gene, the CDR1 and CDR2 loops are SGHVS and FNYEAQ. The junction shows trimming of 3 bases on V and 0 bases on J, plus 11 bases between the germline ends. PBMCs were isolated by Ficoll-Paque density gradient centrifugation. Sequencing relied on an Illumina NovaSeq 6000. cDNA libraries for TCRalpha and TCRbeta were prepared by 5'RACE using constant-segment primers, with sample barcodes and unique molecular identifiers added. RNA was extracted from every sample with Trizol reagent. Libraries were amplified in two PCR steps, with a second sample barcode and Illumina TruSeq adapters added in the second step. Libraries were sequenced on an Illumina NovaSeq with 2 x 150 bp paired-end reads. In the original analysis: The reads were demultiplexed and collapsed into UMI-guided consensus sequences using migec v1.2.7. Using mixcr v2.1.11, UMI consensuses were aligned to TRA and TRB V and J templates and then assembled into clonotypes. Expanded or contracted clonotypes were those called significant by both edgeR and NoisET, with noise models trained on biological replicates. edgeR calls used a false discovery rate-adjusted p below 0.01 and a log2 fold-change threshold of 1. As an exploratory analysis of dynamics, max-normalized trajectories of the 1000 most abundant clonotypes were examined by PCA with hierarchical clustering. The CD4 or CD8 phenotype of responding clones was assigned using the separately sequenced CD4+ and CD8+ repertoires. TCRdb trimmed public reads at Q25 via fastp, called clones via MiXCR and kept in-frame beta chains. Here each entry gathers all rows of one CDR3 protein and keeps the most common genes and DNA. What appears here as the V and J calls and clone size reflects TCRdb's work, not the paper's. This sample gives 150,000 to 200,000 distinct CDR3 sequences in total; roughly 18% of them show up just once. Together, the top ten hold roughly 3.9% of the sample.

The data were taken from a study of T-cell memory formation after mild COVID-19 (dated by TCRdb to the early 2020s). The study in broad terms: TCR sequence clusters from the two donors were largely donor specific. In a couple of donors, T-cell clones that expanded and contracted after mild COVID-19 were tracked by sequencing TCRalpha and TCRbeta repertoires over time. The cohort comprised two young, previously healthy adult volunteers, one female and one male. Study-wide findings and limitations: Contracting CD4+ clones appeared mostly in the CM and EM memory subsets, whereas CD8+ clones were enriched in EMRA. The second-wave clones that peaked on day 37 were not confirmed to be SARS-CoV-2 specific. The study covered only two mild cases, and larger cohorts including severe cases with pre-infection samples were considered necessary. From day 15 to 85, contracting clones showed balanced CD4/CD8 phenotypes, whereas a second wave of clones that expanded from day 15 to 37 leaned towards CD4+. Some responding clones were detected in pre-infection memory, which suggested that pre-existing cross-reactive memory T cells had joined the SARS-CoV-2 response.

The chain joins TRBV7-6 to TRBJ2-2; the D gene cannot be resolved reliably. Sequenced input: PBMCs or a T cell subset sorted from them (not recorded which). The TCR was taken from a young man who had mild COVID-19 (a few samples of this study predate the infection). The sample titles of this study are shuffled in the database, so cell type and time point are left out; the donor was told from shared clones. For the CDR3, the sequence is CASSLFVASNTGELFF. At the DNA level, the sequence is TGTGCCAGCAGCTTGTTCGTCGCGTCGAACACCGGGGAGCTGTTTTTT.